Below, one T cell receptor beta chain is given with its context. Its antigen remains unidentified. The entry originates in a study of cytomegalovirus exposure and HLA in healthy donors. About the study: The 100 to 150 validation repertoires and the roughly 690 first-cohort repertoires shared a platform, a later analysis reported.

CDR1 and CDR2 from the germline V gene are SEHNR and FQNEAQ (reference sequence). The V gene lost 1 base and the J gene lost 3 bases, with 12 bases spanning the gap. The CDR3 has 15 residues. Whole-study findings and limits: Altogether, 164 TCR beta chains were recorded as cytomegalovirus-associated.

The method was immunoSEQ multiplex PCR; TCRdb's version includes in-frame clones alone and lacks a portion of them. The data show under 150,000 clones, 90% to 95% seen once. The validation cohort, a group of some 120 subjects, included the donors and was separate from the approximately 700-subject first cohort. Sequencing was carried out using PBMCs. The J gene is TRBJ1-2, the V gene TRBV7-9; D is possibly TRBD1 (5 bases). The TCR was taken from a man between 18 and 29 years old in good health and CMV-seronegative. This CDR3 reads CASSLDQRGYYGYTF. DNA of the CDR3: TGTGCCAGCAGCTTAGACCAGCGGGGCTACTATGGCTACACCTTC.